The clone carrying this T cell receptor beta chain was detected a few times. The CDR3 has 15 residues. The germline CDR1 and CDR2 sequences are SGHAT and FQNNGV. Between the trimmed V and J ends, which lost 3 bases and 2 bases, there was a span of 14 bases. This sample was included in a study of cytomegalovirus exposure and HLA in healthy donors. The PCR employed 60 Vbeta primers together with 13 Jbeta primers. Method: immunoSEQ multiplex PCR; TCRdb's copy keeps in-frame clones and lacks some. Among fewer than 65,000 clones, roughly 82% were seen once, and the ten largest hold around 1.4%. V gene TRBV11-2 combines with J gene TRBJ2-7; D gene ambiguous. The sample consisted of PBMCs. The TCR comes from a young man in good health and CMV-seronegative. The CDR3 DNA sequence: TGTGCCAGCAGCTTGGTCGGAGATGAGGCCTACGAGCAGTACTTC. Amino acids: CASSLVGDEAYEQYF.